Only a few counts were recorded for the clone carrying this TCR beta chain. The antigen remains undetermined. The data stem from a study of a mutant IDH1 vaccine in newly diagnosed glioma. For the study at large: Patients got their first vaccination 4-6 weeks after radiotherapy alone, or with temozolomide cycles. Patients arrived already treated with radiotherapy, temozolomide, or both, most having had both. Study-level points and caveats: Of the patients, 93.3% had vaccine-induced immune responses.

The method was immunoSEQ multiplex PCR; TCRdb's version includes in-frame clones alone and lacks a portion of them. This table holds fewer than 55,000 clones, 65% found once. This sample's time point: week 47, end of study. One vaccine dose held 300 ug of mutant IDH1 20-mer peptide and came with topical imiquimod. Patients were given eight vaccinations, scheduled in weeks 1, 3, 5, 7, 11, 15, 19 and 23. CDR1 is KGHSH, CDR2 LQKENI, per germline. This CDR3 contains 15 residues. The germline V and J ends were trimmed by 3 bases and 2 bases, with 10 bases remaining between them. This receptor was taken from a man aged 40-49 years with glioma. Some clones in this sample may be carry-over from other donors' samples. J is TRBJ2-2 and V is TRBV18, with D possibly matching TRBD1 (6 bases). Source: peripheral blood mononuclear cells (PBMCs), taken from a glioma patient whose treatment included an IDH1 peptide vaccine. The CDR3 loop is CASSPRDTNTGELFF. The CDR3, as DNA: TGTGCCAGCTCACCCCGGGACACAAACACCGGGGAGCTGTTTTTT.